Listed here are 13 T cell receptor beta chains from one sample, sequenced in a study of T-cell reconstitution after alpha-beta-depleted transplantation in children. Library preparation (for TCRbeta) was performed with unique molecular identifiers. TCRdb reprocessed the PCR reads via MiXCR and lists one record per CDR3 protein. Counted here are about 400,000 distinct CDR3 sequences, roughly 20% occurring once; the ten biggest clones make up less than 4.5%. The sequencing here drew on PBMCs from the stem cell graft donor, taken from the stem cell graft. The receptors come from a human donor who donated a stem cell graft to a child with acute myeloid leukemia.

This clonotype has a handful of counts. The chain has TRBV5-1 and TRBJ1-1, with D maybe TRBD1 (5 bases). This CDR3 has 14 residues. Germline V gene lookup returns CDR1 SGHRS and CDR2 YFSETQ. V was trimmed by 1 base and J by 3 bases, leaving 10 bases between them. The chain's CDR3 is CASSLISGDTEAFF. CDR3 sequence (DNA): TGCGCCAGCAGCTTGATTTCGGGGGACACTGAAGCTTTCTTT. The whole variable domain, filled in from reference TRBV5-1 and TRBJ1-1, reads KAGVTQTPRYLIKTRGQQVTLSCSPISGHRSVSWYQQTPGQGLQFLFEYFSETQRNKGNFPGRFSGRQFSNSRSEMNVSTLELGDSALYLCASSLISGDTEAFFGQGTRLTVV.

The V call is TRBV2, the J call TRBJ2-5, with D unresolved. From germline, CDR1 is SNHLY and CDR2 FYNNEI. V was clipped by 6 bases and J by 0 bases, with 8 bases between them. This CDR3 region has 13 residues. CDR3 amino acids: CASSGRNQETQYF. CDR3 DNA sequence: TGTGCCAGCAGCGGCAGGAACCAAGAGACCCAGTACTTC.

In this sample, this clonotype turned up a few times. This rearrangement joins TRBV7-6 to TRBJ2-2, with TRBD1 matching over 8 bases. Looked up from germline, CDR1 is SGHVS and CDR2 is FNYEAQ. V was pared by 2 bases and J by 5 bases, with 1 base of the junction left unmatched. CDR3 size: 14 residues. The CDR3 here is CASSLRTGTGELFF. As DNA, the CDR3 is TGTGCCAGCAGCTTACGGACAGGGACCGGGGAGCTGTTTTTT.

The chain has TRBV11-2 and TRBJ2-2, with no clear D. Trimming pared 7 bases from V and 0 bases from J, leaving 15 bases between. The CDR3 runs to 16 residues. Germline lookup yields CDR1 SGHAT and CDR2 FQNNGV. CDR3 bases: TGTGCCAGCACCCTCAGGCCATTATCGAACACCGGGGAGCTGTTTTTT. Amino acids: CASTLRPLSNTGELFF.

The rearrangement uses TRBV29-1 and TRBJ2-7, with TRBD1 identical over 10 bases. The CDR3 is 14 residues long. Germline V gene lookup returns CDR1 SQVTM and CDR2 ANQGSEA. Trimming took 7 bases from V and 6 from J; bases not matched to a gene: 12. CDR3: CSANFGTGEAEQYF. The CDR3 DNA reads TGCAGCGCCAATTTCGGGACAGGGGAGGCCGAGCAGTACTTC.

The rearrangement joins TRBV5-1 to TRBJ2-2; D perhaps matches TRBD2 (6 bases). Between the trimmed V and J ends, which lost 3 bases and 4 bases, there was a span of 16 bases. The CDR3 sequence is 16 residues long. Germline CDR1 SGHRS, CDR2 YFSETQ. Here the CDR3 reads CASSSLGSGGTGELFF. For the CDR3, the DNA is TGCGCCAGCAGCTCCCTCGGGAGTGGGGGCACCGGGGAGCTGTTTTTT.

The table lists this clonotype with a few counts. This chain uses TRBV27 with TRBJ1-5; weak D call: TRBD1 (6 bases). Trimming took off 6 bases at V and 2 bases at J, with 26 bases between the two ends. In germline, CDR1 is MNHEY, CDR2 SMNVEV (reference sequence). The length of the CDR3 is 19 residues. The CDR3 is CASSPRARQDLAGNQPQHF. CDR3 nucleotide sequence: TGTGCCAGCAGCCCCCGTGCGAGACAGGACTTAGCGGGCAATCAGCCCCAGCATTTT.

This sequence joins TRBV11-2 and TRBJ2-7; TRBD2 aligns across 12 bases. Germline trimming cut 5 bases from V and 5 bases from J; bases unmatched to any gene: 10. Germline values: CDR1 SGHAT, CDR2 FQNNGV. The CDR3 contains 16 residues. CDR3 sequence reads: CASSPEGTSGLNEQYF. The CDR3 DNA reads TGTGCCAGCAGCCCGGAGGGGACTAGCGGGCTGAACGAGCAGTACTTC.

This clonotype was seen a handful of times. This chain connects TRBV4-1 to TRBJ2-7, with TRBD1 identical over 10 bases. Trimming removed 0 bases from V and 3 bases from J; junction bases left unmatched: 5. This CDR3 region has 16 residues. Germline V gene sequence: CDR1 MGHRA, CDR2 YSYEKL. The chain's CDR3 is CASSQDATGGFYEQYF. Here the CDR3 DNA reads TGCGCCAGCAGCCAAGATGCGACAGGGGGCTTCTACGAGCAGTACTTC.

In this sample, this clonotype turned up a few times. The V call is TRBV12-3 or TRBV12-4, the J call TRBJ1-1, with D possibly TRBD1 on 5 matching bases. Trimming took 5 bases from V and 7 from J, leaving 11 bases between them. This CDR3 is 12 amino acids long. This CDR3 reads CASSGEGYEAFF. Written as DNA, the CDR3 is TGTGCCAGCAGTGGGGAGGGGTATGAAGCTTTCTTT.

The table lists this clonotype with many counts. V is TRBV29-1 and J is TRBJ1-1, with D uncertain. Trimming took off 7 bases at V and 5 bases at J, with 17 bases between the two ends. The CDR3 is made up of 13 amino acids. Germline loops: CDR1 SQVTM, CDR2 ANQGSEA. The CDR3: CSGNHGRETEAFF. CDR3 nucleotides: TGCAGCGGTAACCATGGTCGGGAGACTGAAGCTTTCTTT.

In its sample, this clonotype was seen a few times. V gene TRBV6-5 combines with J gene TRBJ2-1; 10 bases fit TRBD2. Germline V gene sequence: CDR1 MNHEY, CDR2 SVGAGI. The CDR3 spans 19 residues. The V segment lost 2 bases and the J segment 0 bases; nucleotides outside the gene matches: 10. The CDR3 DNA is TGTGCCAGCAGTTACCGTCCGGGACTAGCGAGCAGCTCCTACAATGAGCAGTTCTTC. Translated, it gives CASSYRPGLASSSYNEQFF.

The V gene is TRBV20-1, the J gene TRBJ2-3, with a possible D match to TRBD2 (6 bases). CDR3 length equals 15 residues. V dropped 0 bases and J dropped 3 bases, with 13 bases sitting between them. Germline V CDR1 and CDR2: DFQATT, SNEGSKA (reference sequence). The CDR3 coding sequence is TGCAGTGCTAGAGATCTTGGAGGGAGAACAGATACGCAGTATTTT. Protein product: CSARDLGGRTDTQYF.